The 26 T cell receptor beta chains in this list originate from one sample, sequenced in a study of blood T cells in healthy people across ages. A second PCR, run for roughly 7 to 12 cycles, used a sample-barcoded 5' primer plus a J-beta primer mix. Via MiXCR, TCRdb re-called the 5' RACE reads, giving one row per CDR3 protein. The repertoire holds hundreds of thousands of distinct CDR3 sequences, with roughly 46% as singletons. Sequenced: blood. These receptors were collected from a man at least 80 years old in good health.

CDR3 sequence: CATIWARGNYNEQFF. The CDR3 bases are TGTGCCACTATATGGGCCAGGGGCAATTACAATGAGCAGTTCTTC. This chain joins TRBV28 and TRBJ2-1, with a weak D call TRBD1 (6 bases). The germline V and J ends were trimmed by 10 bases and 4 bases, with 20 bases remaining between them. The CDR3 has 15 residues. Germline CDR1 reads MDHEN; CDR2 reads SYDVKM.

The CDR3 region has the DNA TGTGCCAGCAGTATTGTTCCCGCCGAGCAGTACTTC. It encodes CASSIVPAEQYF. This chain uses TRBV6-6 with TRBJ2-5; no firm D call. The closer fit of TRBJ2-7 to the DNA end suggests the J call may be wrong. This CDR3 contains 12 residues. CDR1 is MNHNY and CDR2 is SVGAGI in the germline V gene (reference sequence).

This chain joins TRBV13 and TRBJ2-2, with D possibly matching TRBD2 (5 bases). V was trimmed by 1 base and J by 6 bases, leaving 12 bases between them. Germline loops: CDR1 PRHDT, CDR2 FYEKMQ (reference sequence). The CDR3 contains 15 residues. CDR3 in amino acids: CASSLVAMDAGELFF. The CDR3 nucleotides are TGTGCCAGCAGCTTAGTAGCGATGGACGCCGGGGAGCTGTTTTTT. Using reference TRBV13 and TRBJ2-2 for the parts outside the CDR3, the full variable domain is AAGVIQSPRHLIKEKRETATLKCYPIPRHDTVYWYQQGPGQDPQFLISFYEKMQSDKGSIPDRFSAQQFSDYHSELNMSSLELGDSALYFCASSLVAMDAGELFFGEGSRLTVL.

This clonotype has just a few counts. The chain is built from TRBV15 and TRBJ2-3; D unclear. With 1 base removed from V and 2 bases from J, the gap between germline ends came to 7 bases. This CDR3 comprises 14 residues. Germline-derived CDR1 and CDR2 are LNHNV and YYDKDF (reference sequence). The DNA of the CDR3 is TGTGCCACCAGCAGAGGACTTACCACAGATACGCAGTATTTT. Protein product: CATSRGLTTDTQYF. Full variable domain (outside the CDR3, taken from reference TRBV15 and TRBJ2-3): DAMVIQNPRYQVTQFGKPVTLSCSQTLNHNVMYWYQQKSSQAPKLLFHYYDKDFNNEADTPDNFQSRRPNTSFCFLDIRSPGLGDTAMYLCATSRGLTTDTQYFGPGTRLTVL.

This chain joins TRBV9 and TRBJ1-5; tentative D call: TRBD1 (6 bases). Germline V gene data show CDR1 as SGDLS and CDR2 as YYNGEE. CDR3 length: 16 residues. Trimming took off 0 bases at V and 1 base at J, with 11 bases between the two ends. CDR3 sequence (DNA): TGTGCCAGCAGCGTAGACCCAGGGGAAAGCAATCAGCCCCAGCATTTT. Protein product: CASSVDPGESNQPQHF. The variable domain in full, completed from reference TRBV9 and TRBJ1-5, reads DSGVTQTPKHLITATGQRVTLRCSPRSGDLSVYWYQQSLDQGLQFLIQYYNGEERAKGNILERFSAQQFPDLHSELNLSSLELGDSALYFCASSVDPGESNQPQHFGDGTRLSIL.

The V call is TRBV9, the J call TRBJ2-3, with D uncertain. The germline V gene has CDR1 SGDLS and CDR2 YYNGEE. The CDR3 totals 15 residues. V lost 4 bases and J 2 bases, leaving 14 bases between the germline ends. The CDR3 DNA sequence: TGTGCCAGCAGCCTCCCAATAGGGTCCACAGATACGCAGTATTTT. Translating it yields CASSLPIGSTDTQYF.

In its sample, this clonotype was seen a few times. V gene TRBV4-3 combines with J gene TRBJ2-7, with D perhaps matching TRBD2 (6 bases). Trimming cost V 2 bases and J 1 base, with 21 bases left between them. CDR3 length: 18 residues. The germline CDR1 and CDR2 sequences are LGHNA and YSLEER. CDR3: CASSQRSTRGGDSYEQYF. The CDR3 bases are TGCGCCAGCAGCCAAAGGTCGACGCGAGGAGGGGATTCCTACGAGCAGTACTTC.

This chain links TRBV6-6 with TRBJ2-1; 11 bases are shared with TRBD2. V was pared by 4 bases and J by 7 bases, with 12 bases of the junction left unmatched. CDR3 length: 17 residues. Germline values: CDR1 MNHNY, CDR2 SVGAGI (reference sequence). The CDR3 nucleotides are TGTGCCAGCAGTTGGGTAGCGGGAGGGACTCTGGTTAATGAGCAGTTCTTC. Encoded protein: CASSWVAGGTLVNEQFF.

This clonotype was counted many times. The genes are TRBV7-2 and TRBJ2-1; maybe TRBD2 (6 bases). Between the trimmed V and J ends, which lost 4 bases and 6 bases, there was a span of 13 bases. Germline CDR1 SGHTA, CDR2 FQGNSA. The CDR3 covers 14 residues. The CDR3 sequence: CASSSSYSGNEQFF. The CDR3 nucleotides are TGTGCCAGCAGCTCCTCTTATAGCGGCAATGAGCAGTTCTTC.

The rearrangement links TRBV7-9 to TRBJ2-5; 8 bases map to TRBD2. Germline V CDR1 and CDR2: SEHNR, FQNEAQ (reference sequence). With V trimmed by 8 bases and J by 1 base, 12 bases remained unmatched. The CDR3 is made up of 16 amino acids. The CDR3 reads CASLPGRGKSQETQYF. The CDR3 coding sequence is TGTGCCAGCCTCCCCGGGAGGGGAAAGAGCCAAGAGACCCAGTACTTC.

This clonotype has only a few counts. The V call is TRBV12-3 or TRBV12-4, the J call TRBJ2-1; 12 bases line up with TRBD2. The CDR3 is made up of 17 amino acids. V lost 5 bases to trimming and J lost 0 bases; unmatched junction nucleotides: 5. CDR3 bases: TGTGCCAGCAGTCGGACTAGCGGGATCCACTCCTACAATGAGCAGTTCTTC. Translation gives CASSRTSGIHSYNEQFF.

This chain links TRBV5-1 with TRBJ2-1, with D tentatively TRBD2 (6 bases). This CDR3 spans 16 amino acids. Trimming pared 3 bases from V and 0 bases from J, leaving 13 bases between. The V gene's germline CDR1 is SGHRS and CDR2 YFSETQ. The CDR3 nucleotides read TGCGCCAGCAGCTCCCCCCCCGGGAGCTCCTACAATGAGCAGTTCTTC. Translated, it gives CASSSPPGSSYNEQFF.

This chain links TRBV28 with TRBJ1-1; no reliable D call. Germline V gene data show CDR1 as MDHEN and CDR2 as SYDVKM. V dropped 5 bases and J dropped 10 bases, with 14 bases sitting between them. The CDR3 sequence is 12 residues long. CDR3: CASSPPDRPAFF. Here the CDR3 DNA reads TGTGCCAGCAGTCCCCCAGATAGGCCAGCTTTCTTT.

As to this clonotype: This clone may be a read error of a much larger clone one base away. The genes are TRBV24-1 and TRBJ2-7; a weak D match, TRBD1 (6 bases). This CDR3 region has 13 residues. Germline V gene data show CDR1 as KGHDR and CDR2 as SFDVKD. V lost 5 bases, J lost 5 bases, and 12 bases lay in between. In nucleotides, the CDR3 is TGTGCCACCAGTGCGGACAGATCCGACGAGCAGTACTTC. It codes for CATSADRSDEQYF.

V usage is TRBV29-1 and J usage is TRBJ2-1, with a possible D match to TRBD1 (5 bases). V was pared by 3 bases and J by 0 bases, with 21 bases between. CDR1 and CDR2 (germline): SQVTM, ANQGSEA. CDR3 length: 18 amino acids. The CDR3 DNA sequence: TGCAGCGTTGATGGACAAGGGATGGATGCGAGCTCCTACAATGAGCAGTTCTTC. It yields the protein CSVDGQGMDASSYNEQFF.

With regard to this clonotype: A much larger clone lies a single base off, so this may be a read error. In DNA form, the CDR3 reads TGTGCCAGCAGTAGCCGGGAGGAGCTATACGGTGAGCAGTACTTC. Translation: CASSSREELYGEQYF. The V call is TRBV25-1, the J call TRBJ2-7, with 7 bases lining up with TRBD2. CDR1 is MGHDK and CDR2 is SYGVNS in the germline V gene. This CDR3 is 15 amino acids long. Unmatched junction bases numbered 14, after V lost 5 bases and J lost 7 bases.

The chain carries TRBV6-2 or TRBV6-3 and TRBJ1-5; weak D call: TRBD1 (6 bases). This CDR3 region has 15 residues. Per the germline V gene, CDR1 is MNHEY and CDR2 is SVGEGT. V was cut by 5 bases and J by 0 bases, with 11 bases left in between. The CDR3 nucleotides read TGTGCCAGCAGTGGGGGACACCTTAGCAATCAGCCCCAGCATTTT. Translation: CASSGGHLSNQPQHF.

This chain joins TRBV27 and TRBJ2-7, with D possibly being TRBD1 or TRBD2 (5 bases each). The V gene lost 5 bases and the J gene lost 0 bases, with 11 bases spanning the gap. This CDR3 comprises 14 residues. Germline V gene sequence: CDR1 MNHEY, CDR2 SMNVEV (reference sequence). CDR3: CASSNWDVSYEQYF. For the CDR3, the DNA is TGTGCCAGCAGTAACTGGGACGTCTCCTACGAGCAGTACTTC.

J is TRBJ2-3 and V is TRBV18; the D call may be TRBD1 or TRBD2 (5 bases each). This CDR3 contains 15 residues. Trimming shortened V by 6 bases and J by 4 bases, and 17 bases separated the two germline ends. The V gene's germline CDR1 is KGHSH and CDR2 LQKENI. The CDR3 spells CASSRDPEVPDTQYF. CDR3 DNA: TGTGCCAGCTCTCGGGACCCTGAGGTCCCAGATACGCAGTATTTT.

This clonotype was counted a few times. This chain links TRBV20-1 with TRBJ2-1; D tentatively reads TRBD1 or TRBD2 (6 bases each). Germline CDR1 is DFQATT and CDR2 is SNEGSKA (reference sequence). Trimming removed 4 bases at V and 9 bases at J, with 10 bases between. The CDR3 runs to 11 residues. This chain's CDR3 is CSATGEVEQFF. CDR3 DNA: TGCAGTGCTACAGGGGAGGTTGAGCAGTTCTTC.

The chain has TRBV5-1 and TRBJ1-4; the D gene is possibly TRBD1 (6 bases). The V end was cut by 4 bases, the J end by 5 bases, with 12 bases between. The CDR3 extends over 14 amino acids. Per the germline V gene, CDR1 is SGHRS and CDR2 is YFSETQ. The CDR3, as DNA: TGCGCCAGCAGCGCAGAGGGGGGGAATGAAAAACTGTTTTTT. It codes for CASSAEGGNEKLFF. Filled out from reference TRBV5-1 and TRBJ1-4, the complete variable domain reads KAGVTQTPRYLIKTRGQQVTLSCSPISGHRSVSWYQQTPGQGLQFLFEYFSETQRNKGNFPGRFSGRQFSNSRSEMNVSTLELGDSALYLCASSAEGGNEKLFFGSGTQLSVL.

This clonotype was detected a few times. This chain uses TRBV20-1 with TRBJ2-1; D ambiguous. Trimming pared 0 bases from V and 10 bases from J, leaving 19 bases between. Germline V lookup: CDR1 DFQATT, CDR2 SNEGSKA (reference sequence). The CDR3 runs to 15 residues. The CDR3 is CSARDPAEPPGEQFF. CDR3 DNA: TGCAGTGCTAGAGATCCCGCGGAGCCACCCGGCGAGCAGTTCTTC.

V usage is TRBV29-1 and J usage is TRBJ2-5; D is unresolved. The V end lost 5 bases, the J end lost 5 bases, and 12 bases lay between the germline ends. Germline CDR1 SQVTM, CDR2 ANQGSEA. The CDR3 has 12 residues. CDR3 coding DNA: TGCAGCGTTACCGGCACGACGGAGACCCAGTACTTC. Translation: CSVTGTTETQYF.

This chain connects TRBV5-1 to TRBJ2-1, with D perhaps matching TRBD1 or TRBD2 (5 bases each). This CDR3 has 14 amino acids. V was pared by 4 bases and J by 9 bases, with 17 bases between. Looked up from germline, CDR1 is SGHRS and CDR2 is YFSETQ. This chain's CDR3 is CASSLRATGSEQFF. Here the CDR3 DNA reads TGCGCCAGCAGCCTGAGGGCCACAGGAAGTGAGCAGTTCTTC.

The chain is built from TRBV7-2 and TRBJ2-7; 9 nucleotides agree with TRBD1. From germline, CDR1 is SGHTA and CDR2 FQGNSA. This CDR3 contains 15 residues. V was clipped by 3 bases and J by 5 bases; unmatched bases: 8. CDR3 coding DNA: TGTGCCAGCAGCTTTTGGACAGGGGCGAGGAACGAGCAGTACTTC. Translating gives CASSFWTGARNEQYF.

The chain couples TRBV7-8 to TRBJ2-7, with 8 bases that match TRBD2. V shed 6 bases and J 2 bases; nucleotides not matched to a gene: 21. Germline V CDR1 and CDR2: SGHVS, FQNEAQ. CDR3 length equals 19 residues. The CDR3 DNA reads TGTGCCAGCAGGTTCGATCTCTCGACCGGGACTAGGGAACCCTACGAGCAGTACTTC. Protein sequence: CASRFDLSTGTREPYEQYF.